Below, 21 T cell receptor beta chains from the same sample are listed, as sequenced in a study of T cells after posttransplantation cyclophosphamide. The method was immunoSEQ multiplex PCR; TCRdb's version includes in-frame clones alone and lacks a portion of them. The repertoire includes 15,000 to 20,000 clones, less than 85% of them detected once, and under 30% sits in the top ten. Methotrexate plus calcineurin inhibitor accompanied controls' myeloablative marrow transplants; sampling was 1 year later. The sequencing here drew on PBMCs, taken after allogeneic stem cell transplant with calcineurin inhibitor and methotrexate. All receptors come from a female patient between 18 and 30 years old who received an allogeneic stem cell transplant from an unrelated donor, was CMV-positive, and had acute and chronic GVHD. Some T cells may arise from the graft donor.

This clone was detected only a few times. The chain carries TRBV14 and TRBJ1-2, with TRBD1 matching 9 bases. V was pared by 1 base and J by 4 bases, with 4 bases of the junction left unmatched. This CDR3 has 15 amino acids. The germline CDR1 and CDR2 sequences are SGHDN and FVKESK. CDR3 loop: CASSQALTGGYGYTF. In DNA, the CDR3 is TGTGCCAGCAGCCAAGCTCTGACAGGGGGCTATGGCTACACCTTC.

The J gene is TRBJ2-7, the V gene TRBV6-5, with TRBD2 as a possible D gene (6 bases). Trimming shortened V by 6 bases and J by 3 bases, and 18 bases separated the two germline ends. CDR1 is MNHEY and CDR2 is SVGAGI in the germline V gene. The CDR3 consists of 15 residues. CDR3 in DNA: TGTGCCAGCAGCCCCGGGACTGGCTCTAACTACGAGCAGTACTTC. It specifies CASSPGTGSNYEQYF.

This chain uses TRBV7-2 with TRBJ2-7; TRBD1 agrees at 8 bases. V lost 2 bases and J lost 2; bases outside the gene matches: 5. Germline V gene sequence: CDR1 SGHTA, CDR2 FQGNSA. The CDR3 sequence is 15 residues long. CDR3 region: CASSLYQDRAYEQYF. The CDR3 DNA reads as TGTGCCAGCAGCTTATACCAGGACAGGGCCTACGAGCAGTACTTC.

This clone was seen a handful of times. The genes are TRBV7-7 and TRBJ2-1; TRBD2 matches 10 bases. The J segment lost 3 bases and the V segment lost 5 bases, leaving 4 bases of the junction unmatched. Germline V gene sequence: CDR1 SSHAT, CDR2 FNYEAQ (reference sequence). This CDR3 region has 15 residues. The CDR3 bases are TGTGCCAGCAGCCAGGGACTAGCGAGCTACAATGAGCAGTTCTTC. Protein: CASSQGLASYNEQFF.

The chain uses TRBV5-1 and TRBJ1-1; TRBD1 matches 8 bases. V shed 2 bases, J shed 1 base, and the junction held 13 bases outside the gene matches. The germline gives CDR1 SGHRS, CDR2 YFSETQ. The CDR3 is 18 residues long. The CDR3 loop reads CASSFKRVDRGANTEAFF. CDR3 DNA sequence: TGCGCCAGCAGCTTCAAAAGAGTAGACAGGGGTGCGAACACTGAAGCTTTCTTT.

J is TRBJ2-5 and V is TRBV6-5; TRBD1 aligns across 11 bases. V lost 6 bases to trimming and J lost 4 bases; unmatched junction nucleotides: 4. The CDR3 runs to 14 residues. CDR1 MNHEY and CDR2 SVGAGI come from the germline V gene. This chain's CDR3 is CASSWTGGGETQYF. DNA for the CDR3: TGTGCCAGCAGCTGGACAGGGGGCGGAGAGACCCAGTACTTC.

This clone has only a few counts. This chain connects TRBV10-2 to TRBJ1-3; tentative D call: TRBD1 (6 bases). Germline CDR1 WSHSY, CDR2 SAAADI. V was cut by 6 bases and J by 3 bases, with 18 bases left in between. The CDR3 is 16 residues long. CDR3 bases: TGCGCCAGCAGCAAGTTGAGGGAGGGGGTTGGAAACACCATATATTTT. It translates to CASSKLREGVGNTIYF.

The rearrangement links TRBV5-6 to TRBJ2-5; 11 bases are shared with TRBD2. The junction had 7 bases not matched to a gene; V was cut back by 7 bases and J by 5 bases. The CDR3 is 14 amino acids. Germline loops: CDR1 SGHDT, CDR2 YYEEEE. The CDR3 nucleotides read TGTGCCAGCCTACATACTAGCGGGAGTGAGACCCAGTACTTC. Translated, it gives CASLHTSGSETQYF.

The V gene is TRBV5-8, the J gene TRBJ1-1; D possibly corresponds to TRBD1 (5 bases). From germline, CDR1 is SGHTS and CDR2 YDEGEE. This CDR3 region has 14 residues. With 4 bases removed from V and 0 bases from J, the gap between germline ends came to 10 bases. DNA for the CDR3: TGTGCCAGCAGCAGGGGACTGCTGAACACTGAAGCTTTCTTT. It specifies CASSRGLLNTEAFF. Together with reference TRBV5-8 and TRBJ1-1, the CDR3 gives the full variable domain: EAGVTQSPTHLIKTRGQQATLRCSPISGHTSVYWYQQALGLGLQFLLWYDEGEERNRGNFPPRFSGRQFPNYSSELNVNALELEDSALYLCASSRGLLNTEAFFGQGTRLTVV.

V gene TRBV7-8 combines with J gene TRBJ2-5, with a possible D match to TRBD2 (5 bases). Judging by the DNA end, TRBJ2-7 fits better; the J call may be wrong. This CDR3 spans 16 amino acids. Germline CDR1 and CDR2: SGHVS and FQNEAQ. Here the CDR3 DNA reads TGTGCCAGCAGCTTAGAATGGTCCGGGGTGGGCTACGAGCAGTACTTC. Protein sequence: CASSLEWSGVGYEQYF.

The rearrangement links TRBV11-2 to TRBJ2-7, with D possibly being TRBD2 (6 bases). CDR3 length equals 15 residues. CDR1 SGHAT and CDR2 FQNNGV come from the germline V gene. The ends were cut back, 6 bases at V and 4 bases at J, with 19 bases in the middle. The CDR3 coding sequence is TGTGCCAGCAGTTTTAGCACCGGGAGACATTACGAGCAGTACTTC. Translated: CASSFSTGRHYEQYF.

Only one count was recorded for this clone. The chain has TRBV5-6 and TRBJ2-7, with 11 nucleotides matching TRBD2. The germline gives CDR1 SGHDT, CDR2 YYEEEE. The ends lost 10 bases at V and 3 bases at J; junction bases unmatched: 21. This CDR3 has 18 residues. The CDR3 loop reads CARRGMGPGTSGLYEQYF. The CDR3 region has the DNA TGTGCCCGGAGGGGTATGGGCCCCGGGACTAGCGGACTCTACGAGCAGTACTTC.

The chain has TRBV4-2 and TRBJ2-2, with D uncertain. This CDR3 is built from 13 residues. Germline-derived CDR1 and CDR2 are LGHNA and YNFKEQ. With 4 bases removed from V and 6 bases from J, the gap between germline ends came to 9 bases. The CDR3 DNA sequence: TGTGCCAGCAGCCCCCGATGGCCCGGGGAGCTGTTTTTT. This translates into CASSPRWPGELFF.

The rearrangement uses TRBV4-1 and TRBJ2-7, with 9 bases identical to TRBD2. Germline V lookup: CDR1 MGHRA, CDR2 YSYEKL. CDR3 size: 16 residues. With V trimmed by 0 bases and J by 2 bases, 5 bases remained unmatched. Written as DNA, the CDR3 is TGCGCCAGCAGCCAAGATCTTGGGACTAGCACCTACGAGCAGTACTTC. This encodes CASSQDLGTSTYEQYF.

The chain links TRBV19 to TRBJ2-3; 10 nucleotides line up with TRBD2. Germline V gene lookup returns CDR1 LNHDA and CDR2 SQIVND (reference sequence). Trimming cost V 5 bases and J 5 bases; bases outside gene matches: 7. This CDR3 comprises 15 residues. For the CDR3, the DNA is TGTGCCAGTAGTTTACAAGCGGGAGGGGTAGATACGCAGTATTTT. It is translated as CASSLQAGGVDTQYF.

This clone has only one observation. The chain recombines TRBV19 with TRBJ2-3, with 12 bases matching TRBD1. The length of the CDR3 is 18 residues. The V segment lost 6 bases and the J segment 3 bases; nucleotides outside the gene matches: 13. The germline V gene has CDR1 LNHDA and CDR2 SQIVND (reference sequence). The CDR3 here is CASSKMGQGAGRTDTQYF. As DNA, the CDR3 is TGTGCCAGTAGCAAAATGGGACAGGGGGCTGGGCGGACAGATACGCAGTATTTT.

The chain combines TRBV5-6 with TRBJ2-6, with a weak D call TRBD1 (6 bases). CDR1 is SGHDT, CDR2 YYEEEE, per germline. CDR3 length: 17 amino acids. V lost 3 bases and J lost 2, with 15 bases in between. The DNA for the CDR3 is TGTGCCAGCAGCTGGGGTGCCAGGGGCACTGGGGCCAACGTCCTGACTTTC. Translating it yields CASSWGARGTGANVLTF.

V and J are TRBV2 and TRBJ2-3; possibly TRBD1 for D (6 bases). The CDR3 runs 14 residues. Germline assignment: CDR1 SNHLY and CDR2 FYNNEI. Trimming removed 8 bases from V and 3 bases from J, with 15 bases in between. The CDR3 DNA is TGTGCCAGCTATGGGGGCGCAGGGACAGATACGCAGTATTTT. Its protein is CASYGGAGTDTQYF.

The V and J genes are TRBV5-1 and TRBJ2-7; 9 bases match TRBD1. The CDR3 has 14 residues. With 0 bases clipped from V and 4 bases from J, the junction kept 2 bases outside the gene matches. Germline assignment: CDR1 SGHRS and CDR2 YFSETQ. In DNA, the CDR3 is TGCGCCAGCAGCTTGGGGACAGGGGAATACGAGCAGTACTTC. It specifies CASSLGTGEYEQYF.

This rearrangement joins TRBV7-2 to TRBJ2-1; D possibly corresponds to TRBD1 (6 bases). Germline V CDR1 and CDR2: SGHTA, FQGNSA. The V gene lost 1 base and the J gene lost 0 bases, with 10 bases spanning the gap. The CDR3 length is 16 residues. CDR3 protein: CASSLGQGSSYNEQFF. CDR3 nucleotides: TGTGCCAGCAGCTTAGGGCAGGGGAGCTCCTACAATGAGCAGTTCTTC.

The genes are TRBV6-1 and TRBJ2-1; D might be TRBD2 (6 bases). The germline gives CDR1 MNHNS, CDR2 SASEGT. The CDR3 runs to 13 residues. V lost 4 bases and J lost 7, with 11 bases in between. This CDR3 reads CASSVGGSNEQFF. The CDR3, as DNA: TGTGCCAGCAGTGTGGGAGGCTCGAATGAGCAGTTCTTC.